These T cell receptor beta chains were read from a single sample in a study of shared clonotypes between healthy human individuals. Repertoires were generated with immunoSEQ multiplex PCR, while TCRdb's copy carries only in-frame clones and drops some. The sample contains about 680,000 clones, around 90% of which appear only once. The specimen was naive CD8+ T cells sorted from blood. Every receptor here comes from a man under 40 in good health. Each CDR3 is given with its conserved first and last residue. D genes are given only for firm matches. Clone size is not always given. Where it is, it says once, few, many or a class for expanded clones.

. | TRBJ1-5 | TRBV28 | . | CASSLRVTSNQPQHF | TGTGCCAGCAGTTTGAGGGTGACAAGCAATCAGCCCCAGCATTTT
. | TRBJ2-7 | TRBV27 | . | CASSLSNRDEQYF | TGTGCCAGCAGTTTATCGAACAGGGACGAGCAGTACTTC
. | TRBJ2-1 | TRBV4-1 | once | CASSQEENEQFF | TGCGCCAGCAGCCAAGAGGAGAATGAGCAGTTCTTC
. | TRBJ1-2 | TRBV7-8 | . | CASSTKRGGDGYTF | TGTGCCAGCAGTACCAAAAGGGGCGGGGATGGCTACACCTTC
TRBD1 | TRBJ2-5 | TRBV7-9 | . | CASSLATGAWREETQYF | TGTGCCAGCAGCTTAGCTACAGGGGCCTGGAGAGAAGAGACCCAGTACTTC
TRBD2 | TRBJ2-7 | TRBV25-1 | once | CASSARRLAGNRAEQYF | TGTGCCAGCAGCGCACGAAGGCTAGCGGGGAATCGGGCCGAGCAGTACTTC
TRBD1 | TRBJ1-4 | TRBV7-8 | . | CASSSLRQGAKVDEKLFF | TGTGCCAGCAGCTCCTTAAGACAGGGGGCGAAGGTAGATGAAAAACTGTTTTTT
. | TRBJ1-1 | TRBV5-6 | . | CASRDRPSGTEAFF | TGTGCCAGCAGGGACAGACCATCAGGGACTGAAGCTTTCTTT
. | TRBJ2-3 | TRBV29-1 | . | CSGQGGGTRTDTQYF | TGCAGCGGGCAGGGGGGCGGGACGCGCACAGATACGCAGTATTTT
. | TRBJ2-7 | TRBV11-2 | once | CASSLGPAAYEQYF | TGTGCCAGCAGCTTAGGACCCGCGGCTTACGAGCAGTACTTC
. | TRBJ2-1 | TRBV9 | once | CASSESVAGPNEQFF | TGTGCCAGCAGTGAGAGCGTGGCGGGACCCAATGAGCAGTTCTTC
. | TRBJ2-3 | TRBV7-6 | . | CASSALGGRADTQYF | TGTGCCAGCAGCGCCCTGGGGGGGCGGGCAGATACGCAGTATTTT
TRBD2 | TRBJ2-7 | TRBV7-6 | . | CASSLGTSGSYEQYF | TGTGCCAGCAGCCTCGGGACTAGCGGGAGTTACGAGCAGTACTTC
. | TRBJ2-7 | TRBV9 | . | CASRSGTRNAYEQYF | TGTGCCAGCAGATCGGGGACTCGGAATGCCTACGAGCAGTACTTC
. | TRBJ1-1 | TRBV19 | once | CASSRGADTEAFF | TGTGCCAGTAGTAGGGGCGCCGACACTGAAGCTTTCTTT
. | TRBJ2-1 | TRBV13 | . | CASSHPGGAGDNEQFF | TGTGCCAGCAGCCACCCGGGGGGCGCCGGAGACAATGAGCAGTTCTTC
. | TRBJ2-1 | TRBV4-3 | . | CASSLDGQSNEQFF | TGCGCCAGCAGCCTAGACGGACAGTCCAATGAGCAGTTCTTC
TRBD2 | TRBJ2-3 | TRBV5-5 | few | CASSLQAGGSTDTQYF | TGTGCCAGCAGCTTGCAGGCGGGAGGAAGCACAGATACGCAGTATTTT
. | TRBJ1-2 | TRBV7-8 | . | CASSLAWFRGANGYTF | TGTGCCAGCAGCTTAGCGTGGTTCAGGGGTGCGAATGGCTACACCTTC
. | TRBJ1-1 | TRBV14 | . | CASSQAQGGSTMNTEAFF | TGTGCCAGCAGCCAAGCCCAGGGAGGGAGTACCATGAACACTGAAGCTTTCTTT
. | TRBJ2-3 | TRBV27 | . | CASSPPGLFTDTQYF | TGTGCCAGCAGTCCTCCGGGACTCTTCACAGATACGCAGTATTTT
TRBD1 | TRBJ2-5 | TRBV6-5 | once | CASSTDRQQETQYF | TGTGCCAGCAGTACGGACAGGCAGCAAGAGACCCAGTACTTC
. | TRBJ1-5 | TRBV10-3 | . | CAISESRMGNQPQHF | TGTGCCATCAGTGAGTCGCGGATGGGCAATCAGCCCCAGCATTTT
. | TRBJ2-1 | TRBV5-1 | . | CASSLRANYNEQFF | TGCGCCAGCAGCTTGAGAGCTAACTACAATGAGCAGTTCTTC
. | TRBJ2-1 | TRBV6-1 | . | CASIRLAYNEQFF | TGTGCCAGCATTAGACTAGCCTACAATGAGCAGTTCTTC
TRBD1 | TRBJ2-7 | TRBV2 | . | CASSPGTGNDEQYF | TGTGCCAGCAGCCCCGGGACAGGGAACGACGAGCAGTACTTC
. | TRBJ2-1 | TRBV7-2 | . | CASSLTSGSSPFF | TGTGCCAGCAGCTTAACCAGCGGGTCCAGCCCGTTCTTC
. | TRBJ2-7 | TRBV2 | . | CASSEAVLGSYEQYF | TGTGCCAGCAGTGAAGCGGTTCTGGGCTCCTACGAGCAGTACTTC
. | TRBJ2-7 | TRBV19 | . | CASSMTPAYEQYF | TGTGCCAGTAGTATGACCCCCGCTTACGAGCAGTACTTC
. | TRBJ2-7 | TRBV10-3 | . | CAIRETGATYEQYF | TGTGCCATCAGAGAGACAGGTGCTACCTACGAGCAGTACTTC
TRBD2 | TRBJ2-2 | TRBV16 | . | CASSQILAEVNTGELFF | TGTGCCAGCAGCCAAATACTAGCGGAGGTAAACACCGGGGAGCTGTTTTTT
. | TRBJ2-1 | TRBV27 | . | CASSPLTSGNEQFF | TGTGCCAGCAGTCCCCTTACCTCCGGGAATGAGCAGTTCTTC
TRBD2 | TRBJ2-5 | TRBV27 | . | CASSYRTSGRFNGETQYF | TGTGCCAGCAGTTACCGGACTAGCGGGAGGTTTAACGGGGAGACCCAGTACTTC
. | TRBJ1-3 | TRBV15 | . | CATSRVSPGYSGNTIYF | TGTGCCACCAGCAGAGTATCTCCAGGGTACTCTGGAAACACCATATATTTT
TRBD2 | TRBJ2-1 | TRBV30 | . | CAWSSGRKNEQFF | TGTGCCTGGAGTAGCGGGAGGAAAAATGAGCAGTTCTTC
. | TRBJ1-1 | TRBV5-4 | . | CASSLGHYPLSTEAFF | TGTGCCAGCAGCTTGGGTCATTACCCGTTGAGCACTGAAGCTTTCTTT
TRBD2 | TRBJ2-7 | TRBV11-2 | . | CASSTWETSGNYEQYF | TGTGCCAGCAGTACATGGGAAACTAGCGGGAACTACGAGCAGTACTTC
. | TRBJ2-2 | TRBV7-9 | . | CASSLSWTNPTGELFF | TGTGCCAGCAGCTTATCATGGACTAACCCCACCGGGGAGCTGTTTTTT
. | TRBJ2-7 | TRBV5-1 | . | CASSWVLGSEQYF | TGCGCCAGCAGCTGGGTTTTGGGTTCCGAGCAGTACTTC
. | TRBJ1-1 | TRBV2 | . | CASEWNLDPEAFF | TGTGCCAGCGAATGGAATTTGGACCCTGAAGCTTTCTTT
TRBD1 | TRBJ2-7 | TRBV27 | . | CASSLAGTGSYEQYF | TGTGCCAGCAGCTTAGCCGGGACAGGCTCCTACGAGCAGTACTTC
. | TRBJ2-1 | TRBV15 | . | CATSSPFAGISYNEQFF | TGTGCCACCAGCAGTCCCTTCGCGGGGATTTCCTACAATGAGCAGTTCTTC
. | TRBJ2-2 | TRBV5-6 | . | CASSPEGPGELFF | TGTGCCAGCAGCCCCGAGGGACCCGGGGAGCTGTTTTTT
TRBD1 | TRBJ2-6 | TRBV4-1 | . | CASSQITGVDNVLTF | TGCGCCAGCAGCCAAATAACAGGGGTGGACAACGTCCTGACTTTC
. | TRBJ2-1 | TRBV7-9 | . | CASSAGVISYNEQFF | TGTGCCAGCAGCGCAGGGGTTATCTCCTACAATGAGCAGTTCTTC
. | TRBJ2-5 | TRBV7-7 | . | CASSLRLRSQETQYF | TGTGCCAGCAGCTTACGCTTGCGATCCCAAGAGACCCAGTACTTC
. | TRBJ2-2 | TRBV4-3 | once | CASSQGNGELFF | TGCGCCAGCAGCCAAGGGAACGGGGAGCTGTTTTTT
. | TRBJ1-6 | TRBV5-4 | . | CASSLGSSPLHF | TGTGCCAGCAGCTTAGGGTCTTCACCCCTCCACTTT
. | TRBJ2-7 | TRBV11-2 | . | CASSYSHSDFSYEQYF | TGTGCCAGCAGCTACTCTCATTCAGATTTCTCCTACGAGCAGTACTTC
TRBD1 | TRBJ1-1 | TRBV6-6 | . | CASSYSGQGETEAFF | TGTGCCAGCAGTTACTCCGGACAGGGGGAGACTGAAGCTTTCTTT
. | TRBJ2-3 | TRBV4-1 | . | CASSQSEGEGDTQYF | TGCGCCAGCAGCCAGTCGGAGGGAGAGGGAGATACGCAGTATTTT
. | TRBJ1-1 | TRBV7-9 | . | CASSPPRGTESNTEAFF | TGTGCCAGCAGCCCCCCCCGGGGCACGGAAAGTAACACTGAAGCTTTCTTT
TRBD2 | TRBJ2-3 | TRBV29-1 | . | CSVLSSSGVTDTQYF | TGCAGCGTCTTGTCCTCTAGCGGGGTCACAGATACGCAGTATTTT
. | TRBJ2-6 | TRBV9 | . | CASSVIRAGANVLTF | TGTGCCAGCAGCGTAATCCGGGCTGGGGCCAACGTCCTGACTTTC
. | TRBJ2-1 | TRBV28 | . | CASSLPWTDVTYNEQFF | TGTGCCAGCAGTCTACCTTGGACAGACGTAACCTACAATGAGCAGTTCTTC
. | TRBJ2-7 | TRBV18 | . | CASSPGGSSYEQYF | TGTGCCAGCTCACCAGGTGGGAGTTCCTACGAGCAGTACTTC
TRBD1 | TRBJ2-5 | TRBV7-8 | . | CASRHHRDRGLAGVEETQYF | TGTGCCAGCAGGCATCACCGGGACAGGGGGCTAGCGGGAGTGGAAGAGACCCAGTACTTC
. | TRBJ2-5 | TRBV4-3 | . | CASSPSRGRETQYF | TGCGCCAGCAGCCCAAGTAGGGGCAGGGAGACCCAGTACTTC
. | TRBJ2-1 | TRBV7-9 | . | CASSLYEQFF | TGTGCCAGCAGCTTATATGAGCAGTTCTTC
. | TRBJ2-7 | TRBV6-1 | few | CASSAKGGGLGQYF | TGTGCCAGCAGTGCGAAGGGCGGGGGCCTGGGGCAGTACTTC